This T cell receptor (beta chain) stems from a study of blood T cell repertoires in COVID-19. Study-wide context: Donors in the United States, Italy and Spain gave samples during acute or convalescent COVID-19.

The table came from immunoSEQ multiplex PCR; TCRdb's copy has only in-frame clones and leaves some out. Here the sample spans approximately 90,000 clones, 86% being singletons. Germline V gene sequence: CDR1 MDHEN, CDR2 SYDVKM. CDR3 length: 18 amino acids. V gave up 5 bases and J gave up 2 bases; unmatched junction bases: 12. Material for sequencing was peripheral blood. The chain has TRBV28 and TRBJ2-3, with 11 bases lining up with TRBD1. This sequence was found in a man older than 75 with active or convalescent COVID-19. CDR3 coding DNA: TGTGCCAGCAGTCGGACAGGGGGCGCACGGTTCTCCACAGATACGCAGTATTTT. It encodes CASSRTGGARFSTDTQYF.